This section outlines one T cell receptor beta chain sequence together with its context. Its antigen is currently unknown. Its ends do not fully match the called genes, so a read error is possible. The entry originates in a study of radiotherapy plus CTLA-4 blockade in lung cancer. Study background: Of the patients, roughly 17% showed objective responses and about 29% attained disease control.

Regarding the study as a whole: Blood TCR clones of tumor origin expanded after radiotherapy plus ipilimumab. Early blood T cell clone dynamics reportedly forecast response best, with interferon-beta.

Using immunoSEQ multiplex PCR, the repertoire was profiled, and TCRdb retains in-frame clones only, with some absent. The table has more than 100,000 clones, about 90% seen once. CTLA-4 blockade with ipilimumab, together with focal radiation, was given to patients with chemo-refractory metastatic non-small-cell lung cancer. Germline assignment: CDR1 SGHAT and CDR2 FQDESV (reference sequence). CDR3 length: 17 residues. The receptor's source is a human donor with non-small cell lung cancer that progressed on radiotherapy plus ipilimumab. V gene TRBV11-1 combines with J gene TRBJ2-7; TRBD1 or TRBD2 may be the D gene (5 bases each). The sample was peripheral blood, taken from a patient treated with radiotherapy plus ipilimumab. The CDR3 region has the DNA TGTGCCAGCAGCGTAGCCGACAGACAACTGGGGGTTTACGAGCAGTACTTC. Its protein product is CASSVADRQLGVYEQYF.